Listed below are T cell receptor beta chains from one sample, sequenced in a study of T cell repertoires in cytomegalovirus infection. TCRdb called the reads again in MiXCR, with one record for every CDR3 protein. The sample yields roughly 500,000 distinct CDR3 sequences, approximately 10% seen once. Sample: PBMCs. The receptors were sampled from a human donor in good health (CMV status not recorded). Some clones in this sample may be carry-over from other donors' samples. Each CDR3 is given with its conserved first and last residue. D genes are given only for firm matches. Rows may omit the clone size; those that give it use once, few, many or a size class.

TRBD2	TRBV29-1	few	TRBJ2-1	TGCAGCGTCCCTAGCGGGTACAGCAGCGCCTACAATGAGCAGTTCTTC	CSVPSGYSSAYNEQFF
.	TRBV10-3	many	TRBJ1-2	TGTGCCATCAGTGAGTCTCCGTTAGCTAACTATGGCTACACCTTC	CAISESPLANYGYTF
TRBD1	TRBV29-1	many	TRBJ1-1	TGCAGCGCCCGGGACAGTCCGAACACTGAAGCTTTCTTT	CSARDSPNTEAFF
.	TRBV27	many	TRBJ2-7	TGTGCCAGCAGTTTCGATGCAGGGAGCTACGAGCAGTACTTC	CASSFDAGSYEQYF
.	TRBV7-2	many	TRBJ1-2	TGTGCCAGCAGCCAGACAGTTCGTTCCTATGGCTACACCTTC	CASSQTVRSYGYTF
TRBD2	TRBV3-1	many	TRBJ2-3	TGCGCCAGCAGCCAAGGCGCGGGGGGGACAGATACGCAGTATTTT	CASSQGAGGTDTQYF
TRBD1	TRBV7-9	many	TRBJ2-1	TGTGCCAGCAGCTTAGCGACGGGACAGGGGGCTGGTGAGCAGTTCTTC	CASSLATGQGAGEQFF
TRBD2	TRBV6-2/TRBV6-3	many	TRBJ2-7	TGTGCCAGCAGTTACTCGGAGCTAGCGGGACCCTACGAGCAGTACTTC	CASSYSELAGPYEQYF
TRBD1	TRBV7-2	many	TRBJ2-7	TGTGCCAGCAGCTCTTCCGGGACAGGGTCCATAAACGAGCAGTACTTC	CASSSSGTGSINEQYF
TRBD1	TRBV30	.	TRBJ1-1	TGTGCCTGGAGTCAGGGGGTGAACACTGAAGCTTTCTTT	CAWSQGVNTEAFF
.	TRBV12-3/TRBV12-4	many	TRBJ2-7	TGTGCCAGCAGCGCCCGCGGGAACGAGCAGTACTTC	CASSARGNEQYF
TRBD2	TRBV20-1	.	TRBJ2-1	TGCAGTGCTGCTACCGGGACTAGCGTCTACAATGAGCAGTTCTTC	CSAATGTSVYNEQFF
.	TRBV29-1	few	TRBJ1-1	TGCAGCGTTCTCAGGACCCAGAACACTGAAGCTTTCTTT	CSVLRTQNTEAFF
.	TRBV5-4	many	TRBJ1-1	TGTGCCAGCGGGGACTATAACACTGAAGCTTTCTTT	CASGDYNTEAFF
.	TRBV19	many	TRBJ2-2	TGTGCCAGTAGTTCAGGGGCGCGGATCGGGGAGCTGTTTTTT	CASSSGARIGELFF
.	TRBV11-2	.	TRBJ2-5	TGTGCCAGCAGCTTCTTCGAAGAGGCCCAGTACTTC	CASSFFEEAQYF
.	TRBV3-1	many	TRBJ1-1	TGTGCCAGCAGCCCCATGATTCCAGGGAACACTGAAGCTTTCTTT	CASSPMIPGNTEAFF
.	TRBV6-6	many	TRBJ2-2	TGTGCCTTGGCAGGTCGGAACACCGGGGAGCTGTTTTTT	CALAGRNTGELFF
TRBD2	TRBV2	.	TRBJ2-1	TGTGCCAGCATGGGGAGGGTGGCTGAGCAGTTCTTC	CASMGRVAEQFF
.	TRBV7-7	many	TRBJ2-5	TGTGCCAGCAGCTTCGGCAGGCGGGAGACCCAGTACTTC	CASSFGRRETQYF
TRBD1	TRBV5-5	few	TRBJ1-1	TGTGCCAGCAGCCCCAGCGGACAGGAGAGATCTGAAGCTTTCTTT	CASSPSGQERSEAFF
TRBD2	TRBV28	many	TRBJ2-1	TGTGCCAGCAGTTTGGCGGGAGAAGGGCAGTTCTTC	CASSLAGEGQFF
TRBD2	TRBV28	many	TRBJ2-7	TGTGCCAGCAGTTCGGGAGCGGGGCTCTCCTACGAGCAGTACTTC	CASSSGAGLSYEQYF
TRBD1	TRBV19	.	TRBJ1-5	TGTGCCACCAGGGACAGATACAATCAGCCCCAGCATTTT	CATRDRYNQPQHF
.	TRBV7-9	many	TRBJ2-3	TGTGCCAGCAGCACCCGACTGGCAGATACGCAGTATTTT	CASSTRLADTQYF
.	TRBV7-8	many	TRBJ1-5	TGTGCCAGCAGCCCCGAAGGGATCAGCAATCAGCCCCAGCATTTT	CASSPEGISNQPQHF
TRBD2	TRBV3-1	.	TRBJ2-4	TGTGCCAGCAGCCAAATCCGGGAGGGCAACATTCAGTACTTC	CASSQIREGNIQYF
TRBD1	TRBV6-5	many	TRBJ1-2	TGTGCCAGCAGTCGAGACAGGGTGGGTGGCTACACCTTC	CASSRDRVGGYTF
TRBD1	TRBV6-1	many	TRBJ1-4	TGTGCCAGCAGTGTGGACAGGGATCTTGAAAAACTGTTTTTT	CASSVDRDLEKLFF
TRBD2	TRBV7-3	.	TRBJ2-7	TGTGCCAGCAGCGCGACGGGACTAGCGGGAGCCGGCGAGCAGTACTTC	CASSATGLAGAGEQYF
TRBD1	TRBV28	many	TRBJ1-5	TGTGCCAGCAGTTCAAGACAGGGGACAGGGCCCCAGCATTTT	CASSSRQGTGPQHF
.	TRBV14	many	TRBJ2-7	TGTGCCAGCAGCCAGCAAAGGACGAGTTACGAGCAGTACTTC	CASSQQRTSYEQYF
.	TRBV19	many	TRBJ1-2	TGTGCCAGTAGTATAAAAATTAACTATGGCTACACCTTC	CASSIKINYGYTF
.	TRBV7-3	.	TRBJ2-1	TGTGCCAGCAGCCCCGGACAGACCAATGAGCAGTTCTTC	CASSPGQTNEQFF
TRBD1	TRBV5-1	many	TRBJ1-6	TGCGCCAGCAGCCCAGTACAGGGGGTGGCTTCACCCCTCCACTTT	CASSPVQGVASPLHF
.	TRBV27	many	TRBJ2-7	TGTGCCAGCAGTTTATGTCCCCCCGCGGGTTGCGAGCAGTACTTC	CASSLCPPAGCEQYF
.	TRBV19	.	TRBJ1-1	TGTGCCAGTAGTATAGGGGACGGGATGAACACTGAAGCTTTCTTT	CASSIGDGMNTEAFF
TRBD2	TRBV7-9	.	TRBJ2-2	TGTGCCAGCAGCTTAACTAGCGGGGACTTGGCGAACACCGGGGAGCTGTTTTTT	CASSLTSGDLANTGELFF
TRBD2	TRBV4-2	many	TRBJ2-2	TGTGCCAGCAGCCAAGAATCTAGCGGGAGCCACACCGGGGAGCTGTTTTTT	CASSQESSGSHTGELFF
.	TRBV3-1	few	TRBJ2-1	TGTGCCAGCAGCCAAGGAGGAGGACGAGCGGGGCAGTTCTTC	CASSQGGGRAGQFF
TRBD2	TRBV9	.	TRBJ2-1	TGTGCCAGCAGCGTAGCCAGCGGGGTAAATGAGCAGTTCTTC	CASSVASGVNEQFF
.	TRBV11-2	many	TRBJ1-1	TGTGCCAGCAGCTTCGGCCGCGCATTATTGAACACTGAAGCTTTCTTT	CASSFGRALLNTEAFF
.	TRBV5-1	few	TRBJ1-3	TGCGCCAGCAGCCAGGGAACAGCTGGAAACACCATATATTTT	CASSQGTAGNTIYF
.	TRBV7-9	many	TRBJ1-2	TGTGCCAGCCCTACCGACGGACAAGCCGGCTACACCTTC	CASPTDGQAGYTF
.	TRBV7-2	many	TRBJ1-6	TGTGCCAGCAGCTTGGAGGGGGGGGTGAATTCACCCCTCCACTTT	CASSLEGGVNSPLHF